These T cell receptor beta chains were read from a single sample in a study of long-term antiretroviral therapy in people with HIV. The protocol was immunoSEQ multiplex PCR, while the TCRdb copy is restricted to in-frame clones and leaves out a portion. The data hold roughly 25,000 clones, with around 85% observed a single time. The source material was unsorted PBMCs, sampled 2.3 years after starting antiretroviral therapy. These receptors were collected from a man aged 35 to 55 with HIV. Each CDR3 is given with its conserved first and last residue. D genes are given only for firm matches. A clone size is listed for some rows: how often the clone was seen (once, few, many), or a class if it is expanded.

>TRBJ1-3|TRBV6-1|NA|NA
CASSDWGPSGNTIYF
TGTGCCAGCAGTGATTGGGGCCCCTCTGGAAACACCATATATTTT
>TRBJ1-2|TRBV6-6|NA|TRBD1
CASGTGANYYGYTF
TGTGCCAGCGGGACAGGGGCGAACTACTATGGCTACACCTTC
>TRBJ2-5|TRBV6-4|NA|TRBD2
CASSDSSHRTSGRAGETQYF
TGTGCCAGCAGTGACTCGTCACATCGGACTAGCGGGAGGGCCGGTGAGACCCAGTACTTC
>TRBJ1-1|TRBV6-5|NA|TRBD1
CASSYSSGQMNTEAFF
TGTGCCAGCAGTTACTCTTCGGGACAGATGAACACTGAAGCTTTCTTT
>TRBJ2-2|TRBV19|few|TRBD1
CASSIVDRGQPGELFF
TGTGCCAGTAGTATAGTGGACAGGGGCCAGCCCGGGGAGCTGTTTTTT
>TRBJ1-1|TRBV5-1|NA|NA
CASSHVDRMNTEAFF
TGCGCCAGCAGCCATGTCGACAGGATGAACACTGAAGCTTTCTTT
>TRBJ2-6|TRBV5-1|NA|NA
CASSLGVVGLSSGANVLTF
TGCGCCAGCAGCTTGGGGGTGGTGGGTCTAAGTTCTGGGGCCAACGTCCTGACTTTC
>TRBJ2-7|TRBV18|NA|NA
CASSPVHQYEQYF
TGTGCCAGCTCACCAGTTCATCAATACGAGCAGTACTTC
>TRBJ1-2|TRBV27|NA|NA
CASRDSNNYGYTF
TGTGCCAGCAGGGACAGTAATAACTATGGCTACACCTTC
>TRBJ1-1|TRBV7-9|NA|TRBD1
CASSLGGGGGTEAFF
TGTGCCAGCAGCTTAGGTGGAGGGGGCGGAACTGAGGCTTTCTTT
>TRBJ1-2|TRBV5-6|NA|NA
CASSSTGTNYGYTF
TGTGCCAGCAGCTCTACAGGGACTAACTATGGCTACACCTTC
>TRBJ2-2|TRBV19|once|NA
CASSILAAGTPLPPVRKLFF
TGTGCCAGTAGTATTCTGGCGGCAGGGACGCCACTTCCACCGGTTAGGAAGCTGTTTTTT
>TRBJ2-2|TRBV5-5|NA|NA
CASSLAPNTGELFF
TGTGCCAGCAGCTTGGCGCCTAACACCGGGGAGCTGTTTTTT
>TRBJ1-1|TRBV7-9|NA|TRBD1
CASSQGVKEAEAFF
TGTGCCAGCAGCCAGGGGGTAAAGGAAGCTGAAGCTTTCTTT
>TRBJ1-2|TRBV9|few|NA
CASSVAGGGYTF
TGTGCCAGCAGCGTAGCTGGAGGAGGCTACACCTTC
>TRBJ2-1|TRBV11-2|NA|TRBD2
CASSLSLAGATNEQFF
TGTGCCAGCAGCTTATCGCTAGCGGGAGCTACAAATGAGCAGTTCTTC
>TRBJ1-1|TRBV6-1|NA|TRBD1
CASSEISDRGHEYPFF
TGTGCCAGCAGTGAAATCTCGGACAGGGGGCATGAGTATCCTTTCTTT
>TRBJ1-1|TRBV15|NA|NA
CATSRDTGNTEAFF
TGTGCCACCAGCAGAGATACGGGTAACACTGAAGCTTTCTTT
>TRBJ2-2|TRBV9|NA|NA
CASSSSGTPDTGELFF
TGTGCCAGCAGCTCGTCCGGGACCCCTGACACCGGGGAGCTGTTTTTT
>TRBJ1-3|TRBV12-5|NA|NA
CASGLVLGDILSGNTIYF
TGTGCTAGTGGTTTGGTACTTGGGGACATACTCTCTGGAAACACCATATATTTT
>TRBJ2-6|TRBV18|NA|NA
CASSPGTGANVLTF
TGTGCCAGCTCACCAGGGACGGGGGCCAACGTCCTGACTTTC
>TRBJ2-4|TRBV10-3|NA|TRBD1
CAISEATTGPKNIQYF
TGTGCCATCAGTGAGGCTACGACAGGGCCCAAAAACATTCAGTACTTC
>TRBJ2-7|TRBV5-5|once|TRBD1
CASSLRTGGRSYEQYF
TGTGCCAGCAGCTTGCGAACAGGGGGTAGATCCTACGAGCAGTACTTC
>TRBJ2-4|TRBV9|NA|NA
CASSAGGGQNIQYF
TGTGCCAGCAGCGCTGGAGGTGGCCAAAACATTCAGTACTTC
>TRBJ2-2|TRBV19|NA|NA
CASSPGRGFGNTGELFF
TGTGCCAGTAGTCCAGGAAGGGGTTTTGGGAACACCGGGGAGCTGTTTTTT
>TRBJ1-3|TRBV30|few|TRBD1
CAWARSGTAISGNTIYF
TGTGCCTGGGCAAGATCCGGGACAGCTATCTCTGGAAACACCATATATTTT
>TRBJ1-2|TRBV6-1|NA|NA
CASSATGTSDGYTF
TGTGCCAGCAGTGCTACCGGGACATCAGATGGCTACACCTTC
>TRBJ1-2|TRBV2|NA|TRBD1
CASTSWEDRVFPYGYTF
TGTGCCAGCACCTCATGGGAGGACAGGGTCTTCCCCTATGGCTACACCTTC
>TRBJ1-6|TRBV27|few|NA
CASSFSPPGNSPLHF
TGTGCCAGCAGTTTTAGTCCGCCAGGGAACTCACCCCTCCACTTT
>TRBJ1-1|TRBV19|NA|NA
CASAFGGGRNTEAFF
TGTGCCAGTGCTTTCGGCGGGGGAAGGAACACTGAAGCTTTCTTT
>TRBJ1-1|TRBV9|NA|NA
CASSAPSESEAFF
TGTGCCAGCAGCGCGCCCTCGGAAAGTGAAGCTTTCTTT
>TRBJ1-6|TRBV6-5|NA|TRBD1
CASSYNRDSFNSPLHF
TGTGCCAGCAGTTATAACAGGGACAGCTTCAATTCACCCCTCCACTTT
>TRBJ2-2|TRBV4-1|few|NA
CASSQEGAQAGELFF
TGCGCCAGCAGCCAAGAAGGGGCTCAGGCCGGGGAGCTGTTTTTT
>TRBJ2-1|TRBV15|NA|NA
CATSRASGGSYNEQFF
TGTGCCACCAGCAGAGCCTCAGGTGGCTCCTACAATGAGCAGTTCTTC
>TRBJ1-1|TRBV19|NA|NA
CASSTGTLTGTEAFF
TGTGCCAGTAGTACCGGGACCCTCACGGGAACTGAAGCTTTCTTT
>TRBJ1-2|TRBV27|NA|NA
CASSLSGQDGYGYTF
TGTGCCAGCAGTTTATCGGGGCAGGACGGCTATGGCTACACCTTC
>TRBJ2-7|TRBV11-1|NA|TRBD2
CASSLGLAGASIYEQYF
TGTGCCAGCAGCTTAGGTCTAGCGGGAGCATCAATCTACGAGCAGTACTTC
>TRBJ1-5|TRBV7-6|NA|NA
CASSLGAAQPQHF
TGTGCCAGCAGCTTGGGAGCGGCTCAGCCCCAGCATTTT
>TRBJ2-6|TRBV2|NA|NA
CASSSPMDVSGANVLTF
TGTGCCAGCAGTTCACCGATGGACGTATCTGGGGCCAACGTCCTGACTTTC
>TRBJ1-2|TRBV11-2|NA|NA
CASSLRSDGQLYGYTF
TGTGCCAGCAGCCTAAGGTCCGATGGACAGCTCTATGGCTACACCTTC
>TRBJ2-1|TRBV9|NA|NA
CASSVDSVGDEQFF
TGTGCCAGCAGCGTAGATTCAGTCGGGGATGAGCAGTTCTTC
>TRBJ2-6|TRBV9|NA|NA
CASRGLERANVLTF
TGTGCCAGCAGAGGCCTGGAAAGGGCCAACGTCCTGACTTTC
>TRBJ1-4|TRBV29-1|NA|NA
CSVEAEGKLFF
TGCAGCGTTGAAGCTGAGGGGAAACTGTTTTTT
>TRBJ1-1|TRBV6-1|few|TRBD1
CASSSGQMNTEAFF
TGTGCCAGCAGCTCGGGACAGATGAACACTGAAGCTTTCTTT
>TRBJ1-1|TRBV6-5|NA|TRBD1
CASSYGLQGLGTEAFF
TGTGCCAGCAGTTACGGGTTACAGGGGTTGGGGACTGAAGCTTTCTTT
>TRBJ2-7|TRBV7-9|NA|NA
CASSFLGDEQYF
TGTGCCAGCAGCTTCTTGGGGGACGAGCAGTACTTC
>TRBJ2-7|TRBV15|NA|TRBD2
CATSRGGASGTSYEQYF
TGTGCCACCAGCAGAGGTGGGGCTAGCGGGACCTCCTACGAGCAGTACTTC
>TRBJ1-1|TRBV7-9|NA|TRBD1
CASTKGQGNTEAFF
TGTGCCAGTACAAAGGGACAGGGAAACACTGAAGCTTTCTTT
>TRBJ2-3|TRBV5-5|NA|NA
CASSPPKSGSTDTQYF
TGTGCCAGCAGCCCACCCAAGAGCGGGAGCACAGATACGCAGTATTTT
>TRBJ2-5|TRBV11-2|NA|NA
CASSSQGQSQYF
TGTGCCAGCAGCTCCCAGGGCCAGAGCCAGTACTTC
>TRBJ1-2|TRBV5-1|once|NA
CASSPAGSSGDGYTF
TGCGCCAGCAGCCCAGCAGGGTCTAGCGGCGATGGCTACACCTTC
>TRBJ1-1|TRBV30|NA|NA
CAWSAGIMNTEAFF
TGTGCCTGGAGCGCGGGAATTATGAACACTGAAGCTTTCTTT
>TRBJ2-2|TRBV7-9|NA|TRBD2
CASSSLAGGPNTGELFF
TGTGCCAGCAGCTCCCTAGCGGGGGGCCCCAACACCGGGGAGCTGTTTTTT